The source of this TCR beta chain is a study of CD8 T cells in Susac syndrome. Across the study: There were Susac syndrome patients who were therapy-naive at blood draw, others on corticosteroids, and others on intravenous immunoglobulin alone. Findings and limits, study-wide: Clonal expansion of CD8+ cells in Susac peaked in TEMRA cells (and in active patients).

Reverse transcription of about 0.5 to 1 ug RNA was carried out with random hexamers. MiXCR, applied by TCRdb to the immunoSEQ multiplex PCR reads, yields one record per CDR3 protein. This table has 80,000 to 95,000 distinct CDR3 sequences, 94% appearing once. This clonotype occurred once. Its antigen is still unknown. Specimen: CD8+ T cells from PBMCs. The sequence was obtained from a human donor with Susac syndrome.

CDR3 coding DNA: TGTGCCAGCGGACCCCCCAAGTTCCAGCATTTT. Protein product: CASGPPKFQHF. The rearrangement joins TRBV6-5 to TRBJ1-5; D not certain. CDR3 length equals 11 residues. Deletions cut 8 bases from V and 12 bases from J, with 14 bases between. The V gene's germline CDR1 is MNHEY and CDR2 SVGAGI.